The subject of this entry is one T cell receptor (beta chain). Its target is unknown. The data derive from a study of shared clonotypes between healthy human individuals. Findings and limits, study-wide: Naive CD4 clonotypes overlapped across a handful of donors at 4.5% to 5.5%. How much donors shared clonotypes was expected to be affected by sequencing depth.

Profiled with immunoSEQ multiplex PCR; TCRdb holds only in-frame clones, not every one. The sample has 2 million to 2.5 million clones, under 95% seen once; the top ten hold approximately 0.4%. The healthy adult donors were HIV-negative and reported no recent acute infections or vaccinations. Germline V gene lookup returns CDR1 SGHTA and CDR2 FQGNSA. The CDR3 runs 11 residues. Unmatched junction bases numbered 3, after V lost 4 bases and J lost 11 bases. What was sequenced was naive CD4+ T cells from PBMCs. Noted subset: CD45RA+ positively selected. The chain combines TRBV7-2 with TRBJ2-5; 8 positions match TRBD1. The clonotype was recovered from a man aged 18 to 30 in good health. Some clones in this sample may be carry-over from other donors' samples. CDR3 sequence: CASSWGQAQYF. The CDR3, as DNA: TGTGCCAGCAGCTGGGGACAGGCACAGTACTTC.